The sequence of this T cell receptor beta chain was determined in a study of vaccination and CD4 T cells after COVID-19. Treatment defined: roughly 11-day PBMC culture with coronavirus spike peptide pools or control peptides (ViraFEST assay). Positive PCR tests dated from March to December 2020, predating US Alpha, Beta and Delta variants. Cultured CD4+ T-cell DNA underwent Oncomine TCR Beta short-read sequencing. TCRdb reprocessed the PCR reads via MiXCR and lists one record per CDR3 protein. The sample has 14,000 to 15,000 distinct CDR3 sequences, 50% to 55% seen once. Worth noting for this clonotype: Its antigen remains unidentified.

The V end lost 2 bases, the J end lost 6 bases, and 14 bases lay between the germline ends. The germline V gene has CDR1 MDHEN and CDR2 SYDVKM. CDR3 length equals 15 residues. The chain links TRBV28 to TRBJ2-4; weak D call: TRBD1 (5 bases). This clonotype was obtained from a human donor who had recovered from COVID-19. Material for sequencing was CD4+ T cells from blood, cultured in vitro. For the CDR3, the DNA is TGTGCCAGCAGTTTAATAGCCAGGGCGACAAACATTCAGTACTTC. This gives the protein CASSLIARATNIQYF.